This T cell receptor beta chain was identified during a study of regulatory T cells in long-lasting Graves disease. Time point given: newly diagnosed GD, antithyroid drugs for less than 3 months. PBMCs were the source of the RNA used for TCR sequencing. Germline values: CDR1 MDHEN, CDR2 SYDVKM. CDR3 length: 15 amino acids. V dropped 2 bases and J dropped 0 bases, with 10 bases sitting between them. This clonotype appeared many times. Library construction for TCR beta used iRepertoire HTBI primers and Arm-PCR of CDR3 regions. TCRdb called the multiplex PCR reads again in MiXCR, with one record for every CDR3 protein. The sample contains 400,000 to 500,000 distinct CDR3 sequences, about 16% of which appear only once. Separately, the same data were catalogued under a study of T cells in Graves' hyperthyroidism and ophthalmopathy. Per that paper: Patients between 18 and 65 years old had hyperthyroidism, newly diagnosed and lasting under 2 months.

The clonotype comes from a woman under 30 with Graves disease. The V gene is TRBV28, the J gene TRBJ1-1, with D tentatively TRBD1 (6 bases). The sample consisted of peripheral blood mononuclear cells (PBMCs), taken at new diagnosis, from a patient treated with antithyroid drugs. CDR3 sequence (DNA): TGTGCCAGCAGTTTACCTGACAGGCTGAACACTGAAGCTTTCTTT. Translating gives CASSLPDRLNTEAFF. The full variable domain, in which reference TRBV28 and TRBJ1-1 provide the parts outside the CDR3, is DVKVTQSSRYLVKRTGEKVFLECVQDMDHENMFWYRQDPGLGLRLIYFSYDVKMKEKGDIPEGYSVSREKKERFSLILESASTNQTSMYLCASSLPDRLNTEAFFGQGTRLTVV.